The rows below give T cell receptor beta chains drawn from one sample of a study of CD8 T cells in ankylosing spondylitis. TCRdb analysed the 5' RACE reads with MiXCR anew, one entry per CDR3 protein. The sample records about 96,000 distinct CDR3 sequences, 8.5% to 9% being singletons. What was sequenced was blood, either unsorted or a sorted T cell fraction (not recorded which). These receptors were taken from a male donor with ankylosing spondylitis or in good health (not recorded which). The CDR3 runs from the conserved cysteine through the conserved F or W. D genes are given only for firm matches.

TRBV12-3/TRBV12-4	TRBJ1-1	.	CASSLGVEAFF
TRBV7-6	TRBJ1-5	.	CASSLKGRGQPQHF
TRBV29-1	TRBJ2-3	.	CSVTVTDTQYF
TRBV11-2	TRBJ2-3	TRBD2	CASSFPLGSGTRLTDTQYF
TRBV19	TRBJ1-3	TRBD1	CASGIGQGLNTIYF
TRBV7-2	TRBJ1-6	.	CASSPREGINSPLHF
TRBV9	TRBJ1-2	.	CASTKTGGGGYTF
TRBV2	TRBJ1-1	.	CASTEGRNTEAFF
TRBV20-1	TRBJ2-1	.	CSASGGTAQGNEQFF
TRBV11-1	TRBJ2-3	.	CASSQRTNTDTQYF
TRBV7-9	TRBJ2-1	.	CASGSGRSNEQFF
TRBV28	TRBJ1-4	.	CASSPPREGAGEKLFF
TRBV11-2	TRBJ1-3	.	CASSLVTGSSGNTIYF
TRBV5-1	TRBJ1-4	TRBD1	CASSPRPGQGINEKLFF
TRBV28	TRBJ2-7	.	CASSYDGYEQYF
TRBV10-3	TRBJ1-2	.	CAIRDWDELSGYTF
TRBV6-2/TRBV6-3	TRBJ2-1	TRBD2	CASSIGLATFF
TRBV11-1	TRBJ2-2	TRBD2	CASSLNLAGNTGELFF
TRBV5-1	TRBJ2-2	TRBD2	CASSAGGPNTGELFF
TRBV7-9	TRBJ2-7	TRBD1	CASSPGGTGGDGQYF
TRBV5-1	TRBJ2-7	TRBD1	CASSIDREFYEQYF
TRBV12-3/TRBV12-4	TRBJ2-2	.	CASSLFRDGELFF
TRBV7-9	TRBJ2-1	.	CASSLAEGGRNEQFF
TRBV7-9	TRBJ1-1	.	CASSIKRAFF
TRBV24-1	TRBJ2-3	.	CAVSRSGRGLGTDTQYF
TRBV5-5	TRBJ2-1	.	CASSLTREGYNEQFF
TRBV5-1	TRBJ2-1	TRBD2	CASSLRTSGYNEQFF
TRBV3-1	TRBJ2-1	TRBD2	CASSPYSSGGTLKSSYNEQFF
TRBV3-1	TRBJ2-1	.	CASSQMYGNHSYNEQFF
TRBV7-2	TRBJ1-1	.	CASSLWDEQGGNTEAFF
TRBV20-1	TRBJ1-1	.	CSVVGENTEAFF
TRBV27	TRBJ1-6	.	CASSLLGGSSYNSPLHF
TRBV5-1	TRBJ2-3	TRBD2	CASSLVRGGESTDTQYF
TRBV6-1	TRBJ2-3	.	CASAKGGTSTDTQYF
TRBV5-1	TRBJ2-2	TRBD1	CASSLGQGETGELFF
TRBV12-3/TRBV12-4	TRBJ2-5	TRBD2	CASTGGQETQYF
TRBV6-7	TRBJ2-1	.	CASSCSNVQFF
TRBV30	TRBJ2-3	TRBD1	CAWSVGTGRYF
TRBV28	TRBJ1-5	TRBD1	CASIGDRGFNQPQHF
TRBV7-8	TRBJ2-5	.	CASSPTRGYEETQYF
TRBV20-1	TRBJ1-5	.	CSARDAGTLANQPQHF
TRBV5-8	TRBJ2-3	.	CASVEPFSTDTQYF
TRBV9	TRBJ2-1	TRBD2	CASSVVWRGADNEQFF
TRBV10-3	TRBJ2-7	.	CAIGRENEQYF